The clone carrying this T cell receptor (beta chain) was seen just once. The antigen is not known. Assay used: immunoSEQ multiplex PCR; TCRdb lists only in-frame clones, some missing. The sample shows about 71,000 clones, about 94% of them seen only once. This entry is derived from a study of cytomegalovirus exposure and HLA in healthy donors. Study results and limitations: The authors enumerated some 160 TCR beta chains as linked to cytomegalovirus. Rarity characterized most TCR sequences, yet some public TCRs appeared in many donors.

This CDR3 is 14 amino acids long. Germline loops: CDR1 LNHDA, CDR2 SQIVND (reference sequence). Trimming left V 9 bases short and J 2 bases short, with 16 bases between. The donors formed part of the approximately 130-subject validation cohort, distinct from the approximately 670-subject first cohort. This chain connects TRBV19 to TRBJ2-5, with D unresolved. The source is a young man in good health and CMV-seropositive. Material for sequencing was PBMCs. Here the CDR3 DNA reads TGTGCCAGACGTCAGGCCGGCGTTCAAGAGACCCAGTACTTC. Translating it yields CARRQAGVQETQYF.